A selection of T cell receptor beta chains follows, all from one sample in a study of T-cell memory formation after mild COVID-19. TCRdb reprocessed the 5' RACE reads via MiXCR and lists one record per CDR3 protein. The sample contains roughly 120,000 distinct CDR3 sequences, around a sixth of which appear only once. Sequencing was performed on PBMCs or a T cell subset sorted from them (not recorded which). The receptors derive from an adult woman who had mild COVID-19 (a few samples of this study predate the infection). Cell type and time point are not known. Both conserved end residues are part of each CDR3. A D gene is named only where the DNA matches it firmly. Clone size is shown for a subset of rows, as once, few, many or a class of expanded clone.

NA	TRBV6-5	NA	TRBJ2-7	TGTGCCAGCAGTTACGCGGTCAGCTCCTACGAGCAGTACTTC	CASSYAVSSYEQYF
NA	TRBV18	few	TRBJ2-5	TGTGCCAGCTCACGAAGGTTTAAGGAGACCCAGTACTTC	CASSRRFKETQYF
NA	TRBV12-3/TRBV12-4	few	TRBJ1-2	TGTGCCAGCAGTTTAGTGGGCCAGGACCGGAACTATGGCTACACCTTC	CASSLVGQDRNYGYTF
TRBD1	TRBV30	few	TRBJ1-5	TGTGCCTGGAGCAGGACAGGGGTTCAGCCCCAGCATTTT	CAWSRTGVQPQHF
NA	TRBV5-1	NA	TRBJ2-7	TGCGCCAGCAGCTACCGGGACCCCACCTTCTACGAGCAGTACTTC	CASSYRDPTFYEQYF
NA	TRBV24-1	NA	TRBJ1-1	TGTGCCACCAGTGATCGCAGCGGGCGCACTGAAGCTTTCTTT	CATSDRSGRTEAFF
NA	TRBV24-1	NA	TRBJ2-1	TGTGCCACCAGTGATCGGACAGTTTCCTTCTACAATGAGCAGTTCTTC	CATSDRTVSFYNEQFF
TRBD1	TRBV7-9	few	TRBJ1-5	TGTGCCAGCTCTGGGACGACAGGGTTGACCAGTCAGCCCCAGCATTTT	CASSGTTGLTSQPQHF
TRBD2	TRBV12-3/TRBV12-4	few	TRBJ2-1	TGTGCCAGCAGCATCTCCGGGACTAGCGGGAGCTCCTACAATGAGCAGTTCTTC	CASSISGTSGSSYNEQFF
NA	TRBV15	NA	TRBJ2-7	TGTGCCACCAGCAGAGATAGGGGGTTCGGGGAGCAGTACTTC	CATSRDRGFGEQYF
NA	TRBV9	NA	TRBJ1-1	TGTGCCAGCAGCGAGCCCTCAGCCGGGAACACTGAAGCTTTCTTT	CASSEPSAGNTEAFF
NA	TRBV6-5	once	TRBJ1-1	TGTGCCAGCAGTTACACGCCCGGGACGCTGAACACTGAAGCTTTCTTT	CASSYTPGTLNTEAFF
NA	TRBV19	NA	TRBJ2-1	TGTGCCAGTAGTATGAGGGCAATAGCGTCCCTCCACAATGAGCAGTTCTTC	CASSMRAIASLHNEQFF
NA	TRBV7-6	NA	TRBJ2-1	TGTGCCAGCAGCCAGGGTTGGGGGAGCTCCTACAATGAGCAGTTCTTC	CASSQGWGSSYNEQFF
NA	TRBV27	few	TRBJ2-7	TGTGCCAGCAGTTTATCGGGTACAGGGCTCTACGAGCAGTACTTC	CASSLSGTGLYEQYF
NA	TRBV7-6	NA	TRBJ2-3	TGTGCCAGCAGCTTAAGGAGGTTAAGAGATACGCAGTATTTT	CASSLRRLRDTQYF
NA	TRBV7-9	NA	TRBJ2-5	TGTGCCAGCAACCCCTGGGGGGAGACCCAGTACTTC	CASNPWGETQYF
NA	TRBV18	few	TRBJ2-3	TGTGCCAGCTCTCTAGCATACACAGATACGCAGTATTTT	CASSLAYTDTQYF
TRBD1	TRBV12-3/TRBV12-4	NA	TRBJ2-5	TGTGCCAGCAGTCCATGGGACAGGCCAGAGACCCAGTACTTC	CASSPWDRPETQYF
TRBD2	TRBV12-5	few	TRBJ2-7	TGTGCTAGTGAACTAGCGGGAGGAGGCGAGCAGTACTTC	CASELAGGGEQYF
NA	TRBV4-2	NA	TRBJ1-2	TGTGCCAGCAGCCAAGAGTTTTTGGGCAGGAACTATGGCTACACCTTC	CASSQEFLGRNYGYTF
NA	TRBV4-3	NA	TRBJ2-6	TGCGCCAGCAGCCGCAACTACCGGCTTACTGGGGCCAACGTCCTGACTTTC	CASSRNYRLTGANVLTF
NA	TRBV12-3/TRBV12-4	NA	TRBJ2-7	TGTGCCAGCAGTTTGAAGGGGCCAGAGCGGGAGCAGTACTTC	CASSLKGPEREQYF
NA	TRBV19	NA	TRBJ2-2	TGTGCCAGTAGTATAGAGATATCCCGGGTCACCTTCACCGGGGAGCTGTTTTTT	CASSIEISRVTFTGELFF
NA	TRBV6-5	NA	TRBJ1-4	TGTGCCAGCAGCGGACACCCGACAACTAATGAAAAACTGTTTTTT	CASSGHPTTNEKLFF
NA	TRBV7-8	few	TRBJ1-6	TGTGCCAGCAGCCCAAGGGCAGGGAATGATTCACCCCTCCACTTT	CASSPRAGNDSPLHF
TRBD1	TRBV25-1	few	TRBJ1-1	TGTGCCAGCAGGAGACAGGGAACGGGAGCTGAAGCTTTCTTT	CASRRQGTGAEAFF
TRBD2	TRBV5-4	NA	TRBJ2-7	TGTGCCAGCAGCTTGGTAGGGCTAGCGGACGAGCAGTACTTC	CASSLVGLADEQYF
NA	TRBV5-5	few	TRBJ2-5	TGTGCCAGCAGGCCTACACGAATCCCCCTCTACGCTCAAGAGACCCAGTACTTC	CASRPTRIPLYAQETQYF
NA	TRBV4-2	NA	TRBJ1-3	TGTGCCAGCAGCCAAGATAGGAACGCTCGAAACACCATATATTTT	CASSQDRNARNTIYF
NA	TRBV4-1	NA	TRBJ1-1	TGCGCCAGCAGCCAAGCAGGGGTTCCGAACACTGAAGCTTTCTTT	CASSQAGVPNTEAFF
NA	TRBV20-1	NA	TRBJ1-2	TGCAGTGCTAGAGGATCGGGAGGGTTTACTAACTATGGCTACACCTTC	CSARGSGGFTNYGYTF
TRBD1	TRBV24-1	NA	TRBJ2-1	TGTGCCACCAGTGATTCCCGGACAGGGATTATCCATGAGCAGTTCTTC	CATSDSRTGIIHEQFF
TRBD2	TRBV7-8	NA	TRBJ2-1	TGTGCCAGCAGCTTCGGACTAGCGGGGAACTACAATGAGCAGTTCTTC	CASSFGLAGNYNEQFF
TRBD1	TRBV6-5	few	TRBJ1-2	TGTGCCAGCAGTCTACAGGGGAACGGCTACACCTTC	CASSLQGNGYTF
TRBD2	TRBV15	many	TRBJ2-1	TGTGCCACCAGCAGAGCCTCTAGCGGACCCTTCAATGAGCAGTTCTTC	CATSRASSGPFNEQFF
NA	TRBV11-2	few	TRBJ2-3	TGTGCCAGCAGCTTGGAGGGCCCCACAGATACGCAGTATTTT	CASSLEGPTDTQYF
NA	TRBV5-1	NA	TRBJ1-1	TGCGCCAGCAGTCCTGGTGGCATTTCGAACACTGAAGCTTTCTTT	CASSPGGISNTEAFF
NA	TRBV7-2	NA	TRBJ1-1	TGTGCCAGCACCCCCCGTGGCTTTGAAGCTTTCTTT	CASTPRGFEAFF
NA	TRBV3-1	few	TRBJ1-1	TGTGCCAGCAGCCAAGATGGGCCAAAGGAAGCTTTCTTT	CASSQDGPKEAFF
NA	TRBV6-2/TRBV6-3	once	TRBJ2-1	TGTGCCAGCAGTTCGACGGGCTCCTACAATGAGCAGTTCTTC	CASSSTGSYNEQFF
TRBD1	TRBV10-3	few	TRBJ1-2	TGTGCCATCAGTGAGCCAGGACAGGACTATGGCTACACCTTC	CAISEPGQDYGYTF
TRBD1	TRBV5-1	NA	TRBJ2-7	TGCGCCAGCAGCTTAAGGACAGGGACAAGCGAGCAGTACTTC	CASSLRTGTSEQYF
NA	TRBV5-1	NA	TRBJ2-3	TGCGCCAGTACTTACTTGAGCGGGAGCACAGATACGCAGTATTTT	CASTYLSGSTDTQYF
NA	TRBV3-1	NA	TRBJ2-1	TGTGCCAGCAGCCAATGGGGGAGGCTCTACAATGAGCAGTTCTTC	CASSQWGRLYNEQFF
TRBD2	TRBV5-1	few	TRBJ2-2	TGCGCCAGCAGCTTGGCACTAGCGGGGGCCATGAACACCGGGGAGCTGTTTTTT	CASSLALAGAMNTGELFF
TRBD1	TRBV29-1	few	TRBJ1-2	TGCAGCGTTGAGCCGGCAGGGGGTGGCTATGGCTACACCTTC	CSVEPAGGGYGYTF
NA	TRBV12-3/TRBV12-4	NA	TRBJ1-4	TGTGCCAGCAGTTTTGGGACAACTAATGAAAAACTGTTTTTT	CASSFGTTNEKLFF
NA	TRBV7-9	few	TRBJ1-4	TGTGCCAGCAGCTCACCGGGACTTTTT	CASSSPGLF
NA	TRBV28	NA	TRBJ2-1	TGTGCCAGCAGTTCCCGTAGGGGCCTAGGTAGGGATGAGCAGTTCTTC	CASSSRRGLGRDEQFF
TRBD1	TRBV12-3/TRBV12-4	few	TRBJ2-1	TGTGCCAGCAATCCGGGACAGGGTAGTAGAGAGCAGTTCTTC	CASNPGQGSREQFF
NA	TRBV7-9	NA	TRBJ1-1	TGTGCCAGCAGGTTCAGGTTGGACACTGAAGCTTTCTTT	CASRFRLDTEAFF